Listed here are 27 T cell receptor beta chains from one sample, sequenced in a study of human T cells and chemical hapten exposure (dated by TCRdb to about 2021). The library came from RACE. Sequencer: NextSeq 500. Starting from the raw public reads, TCRdb applied fastp trimming at Q25, assembled clones with MiXCR and retained in-frame beta chains. Merged by CDR3 protein, the rows form single entries marked with the most common genes and DNA. The sample records some 300,000 distinct CDR3 sequences, around 5.5% of which are singletons. The ten top clones hold under 9.5% of the sample. The label giving this sample's time point can be read as: pre-sensitization, week 0. The treatment or condition label corresponds to: therapeutic diphenylcyclopropenone sensitization with weekly scalp DPC. The material was whole blood, obtained in connection with sensitization to the hapten diphenylcyclopropenone (DPC). The receptors derive from a woman under 30 with alopecia areata. Some clones in this sample may be carry-over from other donors' samples.

This clonotype was counted many times. V usage is TRBV7-6 and J usage is TRBJ1-1, with 8 nucleotides matching TRBD1. The CDR3 sequence is 14 residues long. The germline V gene has CDR1 SGHVS and CDR2 FNYEAQ. After removal of 5 bases from V and 3 bases from J, the junction contained 5 bases not matched to a gene. DNA of the CDR3: TGTGCCAGCAGCCTACAGGGGGTATACACTGAAGCTTTCTTT. It yields the protein CASSLQGVYTEAFF.

This clonotype was seen at least ten times. The chain uses TRBV2 and TRBJ2-7; no reliable D call. Germline CDR1 is SNHLY and CDR2 is FYNNEI. Trimming removed 7 bases at V and 2 bases at J, with 12 bases between. CDR3 length equals 13 residues. The CDR3 is CASKGPTPYEQYF. The CDR3 bases are TGTGCCAGCAAGGGCCCTACCCCCTACGAGCAGTACTTC.

This clonotype was seen at least ten times. The chain has TRBV12-5 and TRBJ2-5; D call uncertain. The ends were cut back, 7 bases at V and 2 bases at J, with 11 bases in the middle. CDR1 is LGHNT, CDR2 FRNRAP, per germline. This CDR3 is built from 13 residues. CDR3 region: CASVPGPQETQYF. The CDR3 DNA follows: TGTGCTAGTGTTCCCGGGCCACAAGAGACCCAGTACTTC. Together with reference TRBV12-5 and TRBJ2-5, the CDR3 gives the full variable domain: DARVTQTPRHKVTEMGQEVTMRCQPILGHNTVFWYRQTMMQGLELLAYFRNRAPLDDSGMPKDRFSAEMPDATLATLKIQPSEPRDSAVYFCASVPGPQETQYFGPGTRLLVL.

This clonotype showed up many times. The chain uses TRBV9 and TRBJ2-3; perhaps TRBD1 as D (5 bases). Germline CDR1 SGDLS, CDR2 YYNGEE. This CDR3 contains 16 residues. Deletions cut 7 bases from V and 2 bases from J, with 20 bases between. The CDR3 DNA follows: TGTGCCAGCTCAACAGGCCCCAATCGTAACACAGATACGCAGTATTTT. It translates to CASSTGPNRNTDTQYF.

This chain joins TRBV29-1 and TRBJ2-5; D ambiguous. Trimming took off 4 bases at V and 2 bases at J, with 11 bases between the two ends. The CDR3 contains 13 residues. Germline-derived CDR1 and CDR2 are SQVTM and ANQGSEA. The CDR3, as DNA: TGCAGCGTTGTTGGGTCAGATCAAGAGACCCAGTACTTC. It yields the protein CSVVGSDQETQYF.

This clonotype has only a few counts. The V and J genes are TRBV4-2 and TRBJ2-1; D perhaps matches TRBD2 (7 bases). This CDR3 is built from 15 residues. The V end lost 1 base, the J end lost 6 bases, and 13 bases lay between the germline ends. CDR1 is LGHNA, CDR2 YNFKEQ, per germline. The CDR3 sequence is CASSQGGGPGNEQFF. DNA for the CDR3: TGTGCCAGCAGCCAAGGGGGGGGGCCTGGCAATGAGCAGTTCTTC.

This clonotype was counted many times. V and J are TRBV12-5 and TRBJ1-5, with a tentative D call TRBD1 (5 bases). The CDR3 loop spans 14 amino acids. Trimming left V 5 bases short and J 10 bases short, with 18 bases between. Per the germline V gene, CDR1 is LGHNT and CDR2 is FRNRAP. This chain's CDR3 is CASGPSGAQGPQHF. CDR3 nucleotide sequence: TGTGCTAGTGGTCCCTCCGGGGCGCAGGGCCCCCAGCATTTT.

This clonotype appeared a few times. The DNA for the CDR3 is TGCAGCGTTGAAGGGGACACACCATTCTATGGCTACACCTTC. Protein product: CSVEGDTPFYGYTF. The chain couples TRBV29-1 to TRBJ1-2, with D possibly being TRBD1 (6 bases). Germline V CDR1 and CDR2: SQVTM, ANQGSEA. The CDR3 extends over 14 amino acids. V shed 1 base and J shed 4 bases, with 13 bases lying between them. The entire variable domain, with the rest obtained from reference TRBV29-1 and TRBJ1-2, is as follows: SAVISQKPSRDICQRGTSLTIQCQVDSQVTMMFWYRQQPGQSLTLIATANQGSEATYESGFVIDKFPISRPNLTFSTLTVSNMSPEDSSIYLCSVEGDTPFYGYTFGSGTRLTVV.

This clonotype was observed at least ten times. For the CDR3, the DNA is TGCAGCGTTGCAGGGGCTAACTATGGCTACACCTTC. Protein product: CSVAGANYGYTF. The chain carries TRBV29-1 and TRBJ1-2, with D maybe TRBD1 (6 bases). This CDR3 is built from 12 residues. Germline V gene data show CDR1 as SQVTM and CDR2 as ANQGSEA. Trimming pared 4 bases from V and 0 bases from J, leaving 6 bases between.

This clonotype turned up a few times. V is TRBV7-3 and J is TRBJ1-1, with D hard to call. Germline CDR1 SGHTA, CDR2 FQGTGA. Deletions cut 2 bases from V and 5 bases from J, with 9 bases between. The CDR3 is 13 residues long. The CDR3 is CASSLGPTTEAFF. The CDR3 nucleotides read TGTGCCAGCAGCTTAGGCCCGACGACTGAAGCTTTCTTT.

V is TRBV28 and J is TRBJ2-3, with D possibly being TRBD2 (6 bases). The V gene's germline CDR1 is MDHEN and CDR2 SYDVKM. This CDR3 has 13 amino acids. V lost 7 bases to trimming and J lost 5 bases, with 13 bases between them. CDR3 bases: TGTGCCAGCACACGGGGACTTGTAGATACGCAGTATTTT. It encodes CASTRGLVDTQYF.

The sample holds a few counts of this clonotype. The rearrangement uses TRBV3-1 and TRBJ1-1; TRBD1 aligns across 9 bases. V shed 1 base and J 4 bases; nucleotides not matched to a gene: 7. CDR3 length equals 16 residues. The germline CDR1 and CDR2 sequences are LGHDT and YNNKEL (reference sequence). CDR3 sequence (DNA): TGTGCCAGCAGCCAAGGACAGGGGGTAATTGGCACTGAAGCTTTCTTT. Translating it yields CASSQGQGVIGTEAFF.

This clonotype was detected many times. The chain's CDR3 is CASSLAGQDADTQYF. The CDR3 region has the DNA TGCGCCAGCAGCTTGGCCGGACAGGACGCAGATACGCAGTATTTT. The chain recombines TRBV5-1 with TRBJ2-3; 7 bases fit TRBD1. Germline V gene data show CDR1 as SGHRS and CDR2 as YFSETQ. The CDR3 sequence is 15 residues long. J lost 4 bases, V lost 0 bases, and 5 bases had no gene match.

This clonotype has at least ten counts. The genes are TRBV5-1 and TRBJ2-1; D is undetermined. Germline assignment: CDR1 SGHRS and CDR2 YFSETQ. Deletions cut 4 bases from V and 7 bases from J, with 12 bases between. CDR3 length: 13 amino acids. The CDR3 region is CASSLPESNEQFF. The CDR3 nucleotides are TGCGCCAGCAGCCTACCCGAGTCGAATGAGCAGTTCTTC.

This sequence joins TRBV7-8 and TRBJ2-6; TRBD1 aligns across 8 bases. The germline CDR1 and CDR2 sequences are SGHVS and FQNEAQ. The CDR3 sequence is 21 residues long. V lost 7 bases, J lost 0 bases, and 20 bases stayed unmatched. CDR3 DNA: TGTGCCAGCACCTATCACCGCATTTCCAGGGGGCAAAGCTCTGGGGCCAACGTCCTGACTTTC. It translates to CASTYHRISRGQSSGANVLTF.

This clonotype was counted ten times or more. The chain combines TRBV6-5 with TRBJ1-5; D is unclear. Germline assignment: CDR1 MNHEY and CDR2 SVGAGI. The CDR3 covers 15 residues. V lost 0 bases and J 4 bases, leaving 10 bases between the germline ends. CDR3 region: CASSYSFNGNQPQHF. CDR3 DNA sequence: TGTGCCAGCAGTTACTCTTTTAACGGTAATCAGCCCCAGCATTTT.

There are many counts of this clonotype. V and J are TRBV2 and TRBJ2-2; possible D gene TRBD1, 5 bases. The V end was cut by 4 bases, the J end by 3 bases, with 9 bases between. Germline V gene lookup returns CDR1 SNHLY and CDR2 FYNNEI. The CDR3 totals 14 residues. This chain's CDR3 is CASSVDSYTGELFF. CDR3 in DNA: TGTGCCAGCAGTGTTGACAGCTACACCGGGGAGCTGTTTTTT.

The chain links TRBV20-1 to TRBJ2-7; TRBD2 might be the D (5 bases). V gave up 1 base and J gave up 4 bases, with 11 bases separating them. The CDR3 has 13 amino acids. CDR1 is DFQATT, CDR2 SNEGSKA, per germline (reference sequence). CDR3 DNA: TGCAGTGCTAGAGTCACGGGGAATTACGAGCAGTACTTC. It codes for CSARVTGNYEQYF.

This clonotype was recorded a few times. The gene calls are TRBV9 and TRBJ1-2, with unresolved D. The CDR3 contains 16 residues. Trimming shortened V by 4 bases and J by 3 bases, and 19 bases separated the two germline ends. CDR1 SGDLS and CDR2 YYNGEE come from the germline V gene. The chain's CDR3 is CASSPTNTPDYYGYTF. The CDR3 nucleotides read TGTGCCAGCAGCCCGACCAACACTCCGGACTACTATGGCTACACCTTC.

In its sample, this clonotype was seen many times. V is TRBV5-1 and J is TRBJ2-3; TRBD1 aligns across 9 bases. The J segment lost 4 bases and the V segment lost 5 bases, leaving 11 bases of the junction unmatched. This CDR3 has 16 amino acids. Looked up from germline, CDR1 is SGHRS and CDR2 is YFSETQ. CDR3 DNA sequence: TGCGCCAGCAGAACAGGGGGCGGCCATACGGCAGATACGCAGTATTTT. Its protein product is CASRTGGGHTADTQYF.

This chain links TRBV5-1 with TRBJ1-1; D is unclear. CDR3 length: 15 amino acids. Germline values: CDR1 SGHRS, CDR2 YFSETQ. Trimming removed 4 bases from V and 1 base from J, with 14 bases in between. The CDR3 is CASSPTAGENTEAFF. The CDR3 DNA follows: TGCGCCAGCAGCCCCACCGCAGGAGAGAACACTGAAGCTTTCTTT.

This clonotype was found a few times. CDR3 sequence (DNA): TGTGCCAGCAGCAAAGCGGGTGACAGCACAGATACGCAGTATTTT. Its translation is CASSKAGDSTDTQYF. This sequence joins TRBV21-1 and TRBJ2-3. TRBV21-1 represents a pseudogene. The CDR3 length is 15 residues.

The chain has TRBV11-2 and TRBJ1-2; tentatively, D is TRBD1 (6 bases). V shed 1 base and J shed 0 bases, with 9 bases lying between them. Germline V gives CDR1 SGHAT, CDR2 FQNNGV. The length of the CDR3 is 15 residues. CDR3 residues: CASSLGGQPNYGYTF. DNA for the CDR3: TGTGCCAGCAGCTTAGGTGGACAGCCTAACTATGGCTACACCTTC.

The sample holds many counts of this clonotype. This sequence joins TRBV5-1 and TRBJ2-7; TRBD1 is a possible D gene (6 bases). CDR1 and CDR2 from the germline V gene are SGHRS and YFSETQ. Trimming cost V 0 bases and J 3 bases, with 10 bases left between them. The CDR3 sequence is 14 residues long. CDR3 residues: CASSLVTGRYEQYF. The CDR3 nucleotides read TGCGCCAGCAGCTTGGTTACAGGGCGCTACGAGCAGTACTTC.

This clonotype showed up many times. The chain employs TRBV29-1 and TRBJ1-1; weak D call: TRBD1 (5 bases). The germline gives CDR1 SQVTM, CDR2 ANQGSEA. This CDR3 has 12 residues. The V end lost 4 bases, the J end lost 5 bases, and 11 bases lay between the germline ends. This chain's CDR3 is CSVAREGTEAFF. CDR3 coding DNA: TGCAGCGTTGCCAGGGAAGGAACTGAAGCTTTCTTT.

The sample holds a few counts of this clonotype. The chain joins TRBV12-3 or TRBV12-4 to TRBJ1-2; D is ambiguous. Trimming cost V 5 bases and J 1 base, with 17 bases left between them. The CDR3 runs to 16 residues. In nucleotides, the CDR3 is TGTGCCAGCAGTCCGCCCGGAGGATGGGTTAACTATGGCTACACCTTC. This encodes CASSPPGGWVNYGYTF.

The sample holds a few counts of this clonotype. This rearrangement joins TRBV12-3 or TRBV12-4 to TRBJ1-1, with a tentative D call TRBD1 (5 bases). V was trimmed by 6 bases and J by 0 bases, leaving 11 bases between them. There are 14 residues in the CDR3. The CDR3 nucleotides are TGTGCCAGCAGGACGGGACTGATGAACACTGAAGCTTTCTTT. As protein: CASRTGLMNTEAFF.